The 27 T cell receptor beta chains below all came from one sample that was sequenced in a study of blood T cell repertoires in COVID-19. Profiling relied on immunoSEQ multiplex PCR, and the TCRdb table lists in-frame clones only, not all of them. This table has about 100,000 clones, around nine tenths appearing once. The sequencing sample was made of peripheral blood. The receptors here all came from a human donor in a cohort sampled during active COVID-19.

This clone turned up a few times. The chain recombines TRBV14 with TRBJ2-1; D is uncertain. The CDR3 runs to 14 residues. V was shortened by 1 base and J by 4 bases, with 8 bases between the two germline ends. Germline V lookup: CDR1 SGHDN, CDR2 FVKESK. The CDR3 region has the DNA TGTGCCAGCAGCCAAGGACTCGATTACAATGAGCAGTTCTTC. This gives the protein CASSQGLDYNEQFF.

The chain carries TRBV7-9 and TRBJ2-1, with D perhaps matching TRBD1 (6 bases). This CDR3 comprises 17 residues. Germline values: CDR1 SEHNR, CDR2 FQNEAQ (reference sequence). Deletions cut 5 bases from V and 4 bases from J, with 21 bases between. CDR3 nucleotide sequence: TGTGCCAGCAGCCCGCCTTTCCGGGACATTAGGTACAATGAGCAGTTCTTC. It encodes CASSPPFRDIRYNEQFF.

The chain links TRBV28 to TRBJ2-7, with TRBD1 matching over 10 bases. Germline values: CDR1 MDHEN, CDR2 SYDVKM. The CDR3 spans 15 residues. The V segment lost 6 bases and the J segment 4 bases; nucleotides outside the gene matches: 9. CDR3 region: CASRYRDRGSYEQYF. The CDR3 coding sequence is TGTGCCAGCAGATACCGGGACAGGGGTTCTTACGAGCAGTACTTC.

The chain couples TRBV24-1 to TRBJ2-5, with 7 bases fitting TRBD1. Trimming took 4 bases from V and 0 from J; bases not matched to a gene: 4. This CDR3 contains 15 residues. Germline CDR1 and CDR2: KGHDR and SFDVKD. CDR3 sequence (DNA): TGTGCCACCAGTGACCCGGGACAGAACCAAGAGACCCAGTACTTC. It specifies CATSDPGQNQETQYF.

The DNA of the CDR3 is TGTGCCAGCAGTCAAGGAGAAGGTAACACCATATATTTT. This gives the protein CASSQGEGNTIYF. The rearrangement joins TRBV9 to TRBJ1-3; D unclear. Trimming pared 5 bases from V and 7 bases from J, leaving 13 bases between. The CDR3 totals 13 residues. In germline, CDR1 is SGDLS, CDR2 YYNGEE.

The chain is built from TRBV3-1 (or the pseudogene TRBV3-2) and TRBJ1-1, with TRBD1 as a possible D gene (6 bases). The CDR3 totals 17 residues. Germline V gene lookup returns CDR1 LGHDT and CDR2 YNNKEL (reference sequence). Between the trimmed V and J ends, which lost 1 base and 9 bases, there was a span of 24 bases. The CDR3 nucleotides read TGTGCCAGCAGCCAAGGGGGGCCCCGGGACATAACTTTACAAGCTTTCTTT. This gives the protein CASSQGGPRDITLQAFF.

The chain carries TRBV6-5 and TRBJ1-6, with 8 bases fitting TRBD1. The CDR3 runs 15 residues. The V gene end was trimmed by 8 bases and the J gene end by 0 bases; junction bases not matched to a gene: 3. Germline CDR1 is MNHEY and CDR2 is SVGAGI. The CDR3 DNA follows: TGTGCCAGCCGGACAGGGAGCTCCTATAATTCACCCCTCCACTTT. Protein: CASRTGSSYNSPLHF.

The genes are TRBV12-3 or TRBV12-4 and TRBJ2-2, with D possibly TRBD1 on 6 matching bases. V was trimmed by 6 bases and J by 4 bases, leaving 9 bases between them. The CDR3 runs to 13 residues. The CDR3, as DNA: TGTGCCAGCAGCGACAGGCCCACCGGGGAGCTGTTTTTT. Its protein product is CASSDRPTGELFF.

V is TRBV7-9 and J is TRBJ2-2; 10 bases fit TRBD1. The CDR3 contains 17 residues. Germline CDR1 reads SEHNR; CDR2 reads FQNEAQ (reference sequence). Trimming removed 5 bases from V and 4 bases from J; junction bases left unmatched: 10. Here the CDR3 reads CASSLPDRGLTTGELFF. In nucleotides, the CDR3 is TGTGCCAGCAGCCTTCCAGACAGGGGGCTAACCACCGGGGAGCTGTTTTTT. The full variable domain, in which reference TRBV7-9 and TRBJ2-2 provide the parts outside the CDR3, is DTGVSQNPRHKITKRGQNVTFRCDPISEHNRLYWYRQTLGQGPEFLTYFQNEAQLEKSRLLSDRFSAERPKGSFSTLEIQRTEQGDSAMYLCASSLPDRGLTTGELFFGEGSRLTVL.

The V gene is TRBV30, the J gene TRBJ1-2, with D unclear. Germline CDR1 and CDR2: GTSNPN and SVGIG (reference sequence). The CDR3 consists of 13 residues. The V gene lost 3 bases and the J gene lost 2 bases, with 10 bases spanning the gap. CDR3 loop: CAWSRVENYGYTF. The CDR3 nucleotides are TGTGCCTGGAGCCGGGTAGAAAACTATGGCTACACCTTC. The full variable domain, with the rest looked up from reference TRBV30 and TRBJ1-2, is SQTIHQWPATLVQPVGSPLSLECTVEGTSNPNLYWYRQAAGRGLQLLFYSVGIGQISSEVPQNLSASRPQDRQFILSSKKLLLSDSGFYLCAWSRVENYGYTFGSGTRLTVV.

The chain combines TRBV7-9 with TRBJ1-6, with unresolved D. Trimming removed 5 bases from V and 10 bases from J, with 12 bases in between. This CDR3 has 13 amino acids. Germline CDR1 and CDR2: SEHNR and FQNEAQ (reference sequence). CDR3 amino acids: CASSRIPESPLHF. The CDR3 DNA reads TGTGCCAGCAGCCGTATCCCGGAGTCACCCCTCCACTTT.

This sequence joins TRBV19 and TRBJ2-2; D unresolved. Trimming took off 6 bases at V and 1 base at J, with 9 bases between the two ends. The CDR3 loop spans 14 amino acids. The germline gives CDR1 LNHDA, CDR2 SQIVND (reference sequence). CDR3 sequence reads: CASREQRNTGELFF. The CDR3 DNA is TGTGCCAGTAGGGAACAGAGGAACACCGGGGAGCTGTTTTTT.

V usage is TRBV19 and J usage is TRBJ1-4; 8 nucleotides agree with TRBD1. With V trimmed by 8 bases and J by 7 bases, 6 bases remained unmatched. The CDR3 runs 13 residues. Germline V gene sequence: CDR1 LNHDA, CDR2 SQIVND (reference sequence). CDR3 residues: CASFSGTGEKLFF. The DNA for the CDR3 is TGTGCCAGTTTTAGTGGGACAGGTGAAAAACTGTTTTTT.

The CDR3 is CASSLLGDSWVDEQYF. The DNA of the CDR3 is TGCGCCAGCAGCTTGCTGGGGGACAGTTGGGTCGACGAGCAGTACTTC. V usage is TRBV5-1 and J usage is TRBJ2-7; 7 positions agree with TRBD1. V lost 1 base and J lost 5; bases outside the gene matches: 12. The CDR3 has 16 amino acids. CDR1 SGHRS and CDR2 YFSETQ come from the germline V gene.

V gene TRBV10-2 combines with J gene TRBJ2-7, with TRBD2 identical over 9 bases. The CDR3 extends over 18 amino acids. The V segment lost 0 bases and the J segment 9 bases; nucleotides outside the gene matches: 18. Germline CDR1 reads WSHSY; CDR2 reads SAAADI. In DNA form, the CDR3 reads TGCGCCAGCAGTGAGTCGACGGGGAGGCGATCTACTAGCGGGCGGCAGTACTTC. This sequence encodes CASSESTGRRSTSGRQYF.

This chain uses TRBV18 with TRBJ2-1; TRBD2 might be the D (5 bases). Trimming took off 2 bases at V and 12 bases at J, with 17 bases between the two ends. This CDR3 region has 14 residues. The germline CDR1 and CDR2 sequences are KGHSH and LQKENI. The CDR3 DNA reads TGTGCCAGCTCACCAGACGCGCTCAACGGGGTGCAGTTCTTC. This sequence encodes CASSPDALNGVQFF.

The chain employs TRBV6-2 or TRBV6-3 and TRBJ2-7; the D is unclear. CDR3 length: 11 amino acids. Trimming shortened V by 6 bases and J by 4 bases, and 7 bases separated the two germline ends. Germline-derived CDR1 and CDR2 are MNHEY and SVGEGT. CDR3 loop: CASSQQYEQYF. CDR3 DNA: TGTGCCAGCAGCCAACAATACGAGCAGTACTTC.

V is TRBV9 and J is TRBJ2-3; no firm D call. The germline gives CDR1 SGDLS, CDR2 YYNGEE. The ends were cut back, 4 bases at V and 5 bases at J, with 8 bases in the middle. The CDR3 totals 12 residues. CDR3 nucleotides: TGTGCCAGCAGCCTACAGCTAGATACGCAGTATTTT. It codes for CASSLQLDTQYF.

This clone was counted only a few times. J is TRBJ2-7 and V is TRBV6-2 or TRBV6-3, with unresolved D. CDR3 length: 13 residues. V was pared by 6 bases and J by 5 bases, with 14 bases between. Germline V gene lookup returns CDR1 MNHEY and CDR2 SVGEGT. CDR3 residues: CASSSSENDEQYF. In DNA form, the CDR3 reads TGTGCCAGCAGCTCGAGCGAGAACGACGAGCAGTACTTC.

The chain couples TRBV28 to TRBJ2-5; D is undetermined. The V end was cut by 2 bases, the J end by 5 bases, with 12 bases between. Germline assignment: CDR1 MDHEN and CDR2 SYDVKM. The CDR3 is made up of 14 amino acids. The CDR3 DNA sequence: TGTGCCAGCAGTTTACGGGTCGTTTGGGAGACCCAGTACTTC. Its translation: CASSLRVVWETQYF.

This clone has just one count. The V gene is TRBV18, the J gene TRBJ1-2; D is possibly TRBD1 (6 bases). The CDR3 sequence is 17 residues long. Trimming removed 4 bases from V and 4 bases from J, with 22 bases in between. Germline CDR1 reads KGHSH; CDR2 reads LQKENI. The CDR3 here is CASSQDRQSRFSYGYTF. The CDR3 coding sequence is TGTGCCAGCTCACAGGACAGACAGTCCCGATTTAGCTATGGCTACACCTTC.

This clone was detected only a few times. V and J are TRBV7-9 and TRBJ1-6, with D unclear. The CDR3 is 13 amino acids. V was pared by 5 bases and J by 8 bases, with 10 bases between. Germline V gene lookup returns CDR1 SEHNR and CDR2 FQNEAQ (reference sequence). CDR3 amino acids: CASSGGNDSPLHF. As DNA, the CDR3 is TGTGCCAGCAGCGGAGGGAACGATTCACCCCTCCACTTT. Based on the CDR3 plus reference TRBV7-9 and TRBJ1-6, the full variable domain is DTGVSQNPRHKITKRGQNVTFRCDPISEHNRLYWYRQTLGQGPEFLTYFQNEAQLEKSRLLSDRFSAERPKGSFSTLEIQRTEQGDSAMYLCASSGGNDSPLHFGNGTRLTVT.

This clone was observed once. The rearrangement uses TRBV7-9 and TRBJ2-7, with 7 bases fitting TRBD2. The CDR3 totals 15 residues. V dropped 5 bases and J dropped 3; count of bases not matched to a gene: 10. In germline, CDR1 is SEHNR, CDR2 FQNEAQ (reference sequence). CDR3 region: CASSRSAGLDYEQYF. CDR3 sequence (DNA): TGTGCCAGCAGCCGATCAGCCGGACTAGACTACGAGCAGTACTTC.

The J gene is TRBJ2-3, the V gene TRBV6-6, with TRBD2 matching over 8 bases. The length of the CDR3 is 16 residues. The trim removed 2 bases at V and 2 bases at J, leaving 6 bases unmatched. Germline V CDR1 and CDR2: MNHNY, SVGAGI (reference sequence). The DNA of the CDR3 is TGTGCCAGCAGTTACCGGCGTAGCGGGATCACAGATACGCAGTATTTT. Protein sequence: CASSYRRSGITDTQYF.

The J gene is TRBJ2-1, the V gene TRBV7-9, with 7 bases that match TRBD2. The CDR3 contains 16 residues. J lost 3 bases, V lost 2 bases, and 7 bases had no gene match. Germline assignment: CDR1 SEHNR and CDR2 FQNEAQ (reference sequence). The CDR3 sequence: CASSLFRGRNYNEQFF. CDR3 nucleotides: TGTGCCAGCAGCTTATTTCGCGGGAGAAACTACAATGAGCAGTTCTTC.

This chain's CDR3 is CASSHDSSGYTF. CDR3 sequence (DNA): TGCGCCAGCAGCCATGACAGTTCTGGCTACACCTTC. The V and J genes are TRBV4-1 and TRBJ1-2, with a tentative D call TRBD1 (5 bases). The CDR3 is 12 amino acids. Per the germline V gene, CDR1 is MGHRA and CDR2 is YSYEKL. The germline V and J ends were trimmed by 3 bases and 7 bases, with 9 bases remaining between them.

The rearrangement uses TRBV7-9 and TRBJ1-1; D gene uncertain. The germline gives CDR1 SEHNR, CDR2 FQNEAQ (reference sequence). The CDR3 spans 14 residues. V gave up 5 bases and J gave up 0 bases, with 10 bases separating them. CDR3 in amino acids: CASSPSSMNTEAFF. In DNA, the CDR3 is TGTGCCAGCAGCCCTAGTTCCATGAACACTGAAGCTTTCTTT.